This section outlines one T cell receptor (beta chain) sequence together with its context. As yet, its antigen is unknown. These data come from a study of shared clonotypes between healthy human individuals. As for the study in general: Plates per donor: three CD4 naive, three CD4 memory, two CD8 naive, one CD8 memory. Study-wide results and caveats: Since donors were few, the genetic and exposure-history diversity represented was limited. A generally larger estimated richness was seen in naive subsets than in memory subsets.

The protocol was immunoSEQ multiplex PCR, while the TCRdb copy is restricted to in-frame clones and leaves out a portion. The sample lists 850,000 to 1,200,000 clones; 60% to 80% were seen once. Trimming took 0 bases from V and 1 from J, leaving 11 bases between them. CDR1 LGHNA and CDR2 YSLEER come from the germline V gene. CDR3 length: 16 amino acids. The clonotype was recovered from a man between 18 and 35 years old in good health. The V call is TRBV4-3, the J call TRBJ2-3; D ambiguous. The sequenced sample consisted of memory CD4+ T cells sorted from blood. Subset: CD45RA-negative fraction. The CDR3 here is CASSQDRRGGTDTQYF. CDR3 sequence (DNA): TGCGCCAGCAGCCAAGATCGAAGAGGTGGCACAGATACGCAGTATTTT.